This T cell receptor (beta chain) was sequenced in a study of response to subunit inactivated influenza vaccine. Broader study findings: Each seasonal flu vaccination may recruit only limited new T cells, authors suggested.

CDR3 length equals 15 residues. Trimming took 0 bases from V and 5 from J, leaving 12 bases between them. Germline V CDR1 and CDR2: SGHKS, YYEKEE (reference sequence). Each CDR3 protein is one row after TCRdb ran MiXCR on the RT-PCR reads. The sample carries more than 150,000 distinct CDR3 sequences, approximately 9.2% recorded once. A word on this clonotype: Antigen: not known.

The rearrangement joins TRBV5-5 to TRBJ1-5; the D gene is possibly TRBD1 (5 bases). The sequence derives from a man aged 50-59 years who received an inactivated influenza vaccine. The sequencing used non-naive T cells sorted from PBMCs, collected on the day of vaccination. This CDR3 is CASSLEVWGDQPQHF. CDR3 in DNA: TGTGCCAGCAGCTTGGAAGTATGGGGGGATCAGCCCCAGCATTTT.